A selection of T cell receptor beta chains follows, all from one sample in a study of blood T cells in healthy people across ages. TCRdb fed the 5' RACE reads into MiXCR, producing one record per CDR3 protein. The table shows 720,000 or so distinct CDR3 sequences, with roughly 43% occurring only once. Specimen: blood. These receptors were taken from a man at least 80 years old in good health. Both conserved end residues are part of each CDR3. Each record gives: D gene, V gene, clone size, J gene, CDR3 DNA, CDR3 protein. D genes are given only for firm matches. A row's size may be missing; if present it is once, few, many or a size class.

.	TRBV3-1	few	TRBJ1-2	TGTGCCAGCAGCCAATTCAGGGGTTATGGCTACACCTTC	CASSQFRGYGYTF
TRBD1	TRBV6-5	.	TRBJ1-2	TGTGCCAGCAGCCCTCGACAGGGATTAGGCTACACCTTC	CASSPRQGLGYTF
TRBD2	TRBV20-1	.	TRBJ2-5	TGCAGTGCGCTTACACTAGCGGGAGTTGAGGAGACCCAGTACTTC	CSALTLAGVEETQYF
TRBD1	TRBV11-3	.	TRBJ2-1	TGTGCCAGCAGCTTCCGGGCGTTGGACAGGGAACAGTTCTTC	CASSFRALDREQFF
TRBD2	TRBV3-1	few	TRBJ2-3	TGTGCCAGCAGCCAAGATCCCCATGCCGGGACTAGCGGGGGAGATACGCAGTATTTT	CASSQDPHAGTSGGDTQYF
.	TRBV7-2	.	TRBJ2-4	TGTGCCAGCAGCCCTGGGGGGAGGGCCAAAAACATTCAGTACTTC	CASSPGGRAKNIQYF
.	TRBV28	.	TRBJ1-2	TGTGCCAGCAGGATAACTTCCCTGGGAACTAACTATGGCTACACCTTC	CASRITSLGTNYGYTF
.	TRBV19	few	TRBJ1-1	TGTGCCAGCCCACGGTTCCCCACTGAAGCTTTCTTT	CASPRFPTEAFF
TRBD2	TRBV7-2	.	TRBJ2-3	TGTGCCAGCAGCCCTACCCTAGCGGGGGGTCGCACAGATACGCGGTATTTT	CASSPTLAGGRTDTRYF
.	TRBV7-2	.	TRBJ1-1	TGTGCCAGCAGCTTAAGCCGCATGAACACTAAAGCTTTCTTT	CASSLSRMNTKAFF
.	TRBV6-2/TRBV6-3	once	TRBJ1-1	TGTGCCAGCAGTCCCGTTTTGGGACCTGGAAACACTGAAGCTTTCTTT	CASSPVLGPGNTEAFF
.	TRBV6-5	few	TRBJ1-2	TGTGCCAGCGGTCGGGGTGGTGCAGGGCCTAACTATGGCTACACCTTC	CASGRGGAGPNYGYTF
.	TRBV25-1	once	TRBJ1-6	TGTGCCAGCAGTGTTCCCAGCAACAATTCACCCCTCCACTTT	CASSVPSNNSPLHF
.	TRBV6-5	.	TRBJ2-7	TGTGCCAGCAGTTACCTAACCGGACCCTCCTACGAGCAGTACTTC	CASSYLTGPSYEQYF
TRBD2	TRBV28	.	TRBJ2-7	TGTGCCAGCAGTTCGGGAGGGACTAGCAGATACTACGAGCAGTACTTC	CASSSGGTSRYYEQYF
TRBD2	TRBV5-1	.	TRBJ2-5	TGCGCCAGCAGACCACTAGCGGGGCAAGAGACCCAGTACTTC	CASRPLAGQETQYF
.	TRBV5-1	.	TRBJ1-4	TGCGCCAGCAGAGGGGGTCAGCAGGGACCGAACGTCGAAAAACTGTTTTTT	CASRGGQQGPNVEKLFF
.	TRBV4-2	.	TRBJ2-6	TGTGCCAGCAGCCAAGACCTCCAATTACTTGTCTCTGGGGCCAACGTCCTGACTTTC	CASSQDLQLLVSGANVLTF
.	TRBV20-1	.	TRBJ1-5	TGCAGTGCTAGAGATGCAGGCTGGACGGAACCCCAGCATTTT	CSARDAGWTEPQHF
TRBD2	TRBV20-1	.	TRBJ2-1	TGCAGTGCTCCAGTTAGCGGGAGCTCCTACAATGAGCAGTTCTTC	CSAPVSGSSYNEQFF
.	TRBV12-3/TRBV12-4	.	TRBJ1-2	TGTGCCAGCAGTTTAGATGGACAGTTCTATGGCTACACCTTC	CASSLDGQFYGYTF
TRBD2	TRBV15	once	TRBJ2-3	TGTGCCACCAGCAGATCCGGGACTAGCGGGGGAGATACGCAGTATTTT	CATSRSGTSGGDTQYF
TRBD1	TRBV29-1	.	TRBJ2-5	TGCAGCGTTGAAGAAGGGGCAGGGGGTGGGTACTTC	CSVEEGAGGGYF
.	TRBV3-1	few	TRBJ2-7	TGTGCCAGCGGGCCTCGGCAGGGTTCCTACGAGCAGTACTTC	CASGPRQGSYEQYF
.	TRBV6-5	.	TRBJ2-7	TGTGCCAGCAGGGACGTACAAGCCTACGAGCAGTACTTC	CASRDVQAYEQYF
TRBD1	TRBV9	.	TRBJ1-2	TGTGCCAGCAGCGTAGCTAACAGGGGCAGCTATGACTACACCTTC	CASSVANRGSYDYTF
.	TRBV20-1	many	TRBJ2-7	TGCAGTGCTAGTTCCGCAGTGTATGGGCAGTACTTC	CSASSAVYGQYF
.	TRBV4-3	few	TRBJ1-2	TGCGCCAGCAGCCAAGAATTAGGGGGCTACACCTTC	CASSQELGGYTF